The present TCR beta chain was sequenced within a study of blood T cell repertoires in COVID-19. The CDR3 totals 14 residues. Germline assignment: CDR1 DFQATT and CDR2 SNEGSKA (reference sequence). Trimming at V came to 3 bases and at J to 2 bases, leaving 5 bases not matched to a gene. The assay was immunoSEQ multiplex PCR, and TCRdb's table has in-frame clones only and misses some. The sample shows about 8,300 clones, 80% to 90% of them seen only once. The TCR originated in a human donor in a cohort sampled during active COVID-19. J is TRBJ2-7 and V is TRBV20-1; TRBD2 agrees at 9 bases. Material: peripheral blood. The CDR3, as DNA: TGCAGTGCTAGTAAGGCTAGCGGGACCTACGAGCAGTACTTC. This codes for CSASKASGTYEQYF.